This T cell receptor beta chain was recovered during a study of pediatric ulcerative colitis (dated by TCRdb to about 2019). Broadly, across the study: Among the ulcerative colitis patients, about seven had pancolitis and two had left-sided colitis, and histology in every patient was consistent with ulcerative colitis. From under 10 newly diagnosed, treatment-naive pediatric ulcerative colitis patients and four non-IBD control children, paired blood and rectal samples were collected. By Pediatric Ulcerative Colitis Activity Index, mild disease was classified in a couple of patients, moderate disease in several and acute severe colitis in three. Paper-wide results and their limitations: Features of the rectal repertoire distinguished controls, mild-moderate colitis patients and acute severe colitis patients, and in acute severe colitis, rectal diversity was reduced because of clonal expansions. Autologous blood-rectal clonal overlap was significantly higher in ulcerative colitis patients than in controls, suggesting increased T cell trafficking to inflamed tissue. The healthy control group was small, consisting of only a handful of individuals. For technical reasons, substantially fewer templates were yielded by the blood samples of a couple of patients, and these blood samples were excluded from blood-rectal overlap analysis. Because the repertoires came from total lymphocyte DNA, rare subsets such as regulatory T cells may have patterns that are not reflected. Two rectal CDR3 clonotypes were present in all ulcerative colitis patients and in none of the controls.

Rearranged CDR3 beta regions were amplified from genomic DNA with multiplex V and J primers using the immunoSEQ TRB Survey service. Survey-level sequencing depth of up to 500,000 reads per sample was used to keep depth equal across samples. Libraries were purified, pooled and sequenced on Illumina technology. The paper's data handling went like this. Productive clonality, sample overlap, pairwise scatters, CDR3 beta length, V/D/J gene usage and productiveness were assessed with immunoSEQ online tools. Calculated diversity was defined as the number of unique rearrangements divided by total templates times 100, and Shannon and Simpson indices were additionally computed. Z-score normalized data were analyzed by principal component analysis with the R prcomp function and the ggbiplot package. Blood-rectal clonal overlap within each subject was quantified with Morisita's index. The table comes from immuneACCESS by way of TCRdb, which keeps in-frame sequences with V and J called. Part of the clones is missing from these tables; in studies checked, under half for an unresolved V gene and the rest for unknown reasons. V, J and clone size are those of that table, while D and trimming were read from the DNA. The sample yields about 64,000 clones; about 90% were counted once. The biggest ten clones account for 3% to 4.5% of the sample.

Via the germline V gene, CDR1 is SGHAT and CDR2 FQNNGV. The CDR3 holds 13 amino acids from the cysteine to the phenylalanine. The kept DNA is CDR3 alone, 39 bases in frame from the first base. Trimming at the junction amounts to 0 bases on V and 4 bases on J, and the germline ends lie 6 bases apart. Before the diagnostic colonoscopy, none of the ulcerative colitis patients had been given immunosuppressive medication. A blood sample was drawn at the time of the colonoscopy. The Wizard kit (Promega) was used to extract genomic DNA from the blood and intestinal samples. The table lists this clone with a few counts. Its binding antigen is unknown. It has no much larger one-base neighbor in the sample; base qualities were not kept.

The rearranged chain carries TRBV11-2 and TRBJ1-2, with the identity of the D gene unclear. Sequencing was done on a sample of blood. This TCR derives from a boy aged 5-17 years with severe ulcerative colitis. The nucleotide sequence reads as follows: TGTGCCAGCAGCTTAGACAGTCTCTATGGCTACACCTTC. Its product reads: CASSLDSLYGYTF.